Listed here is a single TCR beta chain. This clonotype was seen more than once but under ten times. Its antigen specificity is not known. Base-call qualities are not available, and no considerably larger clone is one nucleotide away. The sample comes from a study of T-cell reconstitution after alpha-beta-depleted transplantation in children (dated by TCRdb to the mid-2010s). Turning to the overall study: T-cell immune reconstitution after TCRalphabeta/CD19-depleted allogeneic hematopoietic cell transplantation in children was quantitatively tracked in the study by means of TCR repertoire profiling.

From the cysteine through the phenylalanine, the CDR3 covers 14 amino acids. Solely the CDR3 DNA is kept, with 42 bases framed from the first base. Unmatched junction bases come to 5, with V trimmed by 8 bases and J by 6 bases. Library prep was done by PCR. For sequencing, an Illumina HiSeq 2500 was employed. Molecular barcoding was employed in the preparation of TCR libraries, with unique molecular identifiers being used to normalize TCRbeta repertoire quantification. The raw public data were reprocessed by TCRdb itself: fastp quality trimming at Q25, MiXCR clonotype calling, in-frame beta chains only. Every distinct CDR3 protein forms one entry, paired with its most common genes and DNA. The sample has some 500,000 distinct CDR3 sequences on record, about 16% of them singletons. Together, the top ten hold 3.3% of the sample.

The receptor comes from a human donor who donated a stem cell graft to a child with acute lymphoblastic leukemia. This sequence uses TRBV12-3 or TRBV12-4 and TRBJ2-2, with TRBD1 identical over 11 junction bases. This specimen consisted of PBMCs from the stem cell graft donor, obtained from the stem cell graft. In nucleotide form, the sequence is TGTGCCAGCGGCCGGGACAGGGGGGCCGGGGAGCTGTTTTTT. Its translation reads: CASGRDRGAGELFF.